The 18 T cell receptor beta chains given below trace back to one sample, sequenced in a study of T cells after yellow fever vaccination (dated by TCRdb to about 2019). Library generation was performed with 5' RACE. TCRdb names Illumina HiSeq 2500 as the instrument used. The raw public reads went through TCRdb reprocessing: fastp at Q25, MiXCR clone calling, in-frame beta chains kept. Rows are unified per CDR3 protein, each entry keeping the most common DNA and genes. The sample table lists 500,000 to 650,000 distinct CDR3 sequences, approximately 13% of them with a count of one. 14% to 15% of the sample comes from the top ten. What the treatment or condition label conveys for this sample: live attenuated yellow fever vaccine strain. The sample here was PBMCs, taken on the day of the yellow fever booster vaccination. These receptors came from a man younger than 40 who received the YFV17D yellow fever vaccine.

This clonotype showed up just a few times. The chain has TRBV12-3 or TRBV12-4 and TRBJ2-3; D may be TRBD1 (6 bases). The CDR3 is made up of 16 amino acids. V was cut by 5 bases and J by 2 bases, with 17 bases left in between. The DNA of the CDR3 is TGTGCCAGCAGTCCGGCTATAGGACAGACCACAGATACGCAGTATTTT. As protein: CASSPAIGQTTDTQYF.

The table lists this clonotype with a few counts. The chain couples TRBV2 to TRBJ2-4, with D perhaps given as TRBD1 or TRBD2 (5 bases each). V lost 1 base, J lost 12 bases, and 10 bases lay in between. From germline, CDR1 is SNHLY and CDR2 FYNNEI. The CDR3 is 12 residues long. CDR3 region: CASSEGGTGQYF. The CDR3 coding sequence is TGTGCCAGCAGTGAAGGAGGGACGGGTCAGTACTTC.

This clonotype was counted at least ten times. The V and J genes are TRBV4-3 and TRBJ2-4; weak D call: TRBD2 (6 bases). The germline V and J ends were trimmed by 1 base and 3 bases, with 16 bases remaining between them. Per the germline V gene, CDR1 is LGHNA and CDR2 is YSLEER. The CDR3 is made up of 17 amino acids. In nucleotides, the CDR3 is TGCGCCAGCAGCCAAGTTACGTCGGGAGAGGACAAAAACATTCAGTACTTC. As protein: CASSQVTSGEDKNIQYF.

The chain is built from TRBV28 and TRBJ2-2; D unclear. The germline gives CDR1 MDHEN, CDR2 SYDVKM. V dropped 1 base and J dropped 1 base, with 10 bases sitting between them. The length of the CDR3 is 16 residues. The CDR3 coding sequence is TGTGCCAGCAGTTTATCCGGAATGGGGAACACCGGGGAGCTGTTTTTT. Residues: CASSLSGMGNTGELFF.

The chain links TRBV25-1 to TRBJ2-2; tentatively, D is TRBD2 (6 bases). Germline CDR1 is MGHDK and CDR2 is SYGVNS. The CDR3 contains 14 residues. The V end lost 5 bases, the J end lost 6 bases, and 13 bases lay between the germline ends. DNA of the CDR3: TGTGCCAGCAGTATCGGGACTTGGGCCGGGGAGCTGTTTTTT. Translating it yields CASSIGTWAGELFF.

The chain uses TRBV5-1 and TRBJ1-5; 7 bases match TRBD1. Germline V gives CDR1 SGHRS, CDR2 YFSETQ. The CDR3 runs to 13 residues. V lost 4 bases and J lost 5; bases outside the gene matches: 3. Here the CDR3 reads CASSKGTDQPQHF. In DNA, the CDR3 is TGCGCCAGCAGCAAGGGGACAGATCAGCCCCAGCATTTT.

V and J are TRBV5-1 and TRBJ2-3, with 14 positions matching TRBD2. With V trimmed by 0 bases and J by 6 bases, 9 bases remained unmatched. CDR3 length equals 18 residues. Germline assignment: CDR1 SGHRS and CDR2 YFSETQ. The CDR3 is CASSLDGTSGGEFDTQYF. The CDR3 region has the DNA TGCGCCAGCAGCTTGGATGGGACTAGCGGGGGAGAGTTCGATACGCAGTATTTT.

The chain couples TRBV5-1 to TRBJ2-5, with 7 bases identical to TRBD2. The germline CDR1 and CDR2 sequences are SGHRS and YFSETQ. The J segment lost 3 bases and the V segment lost 4 bases, leaving 9 bases of the junction unmatched. The CDR3 runs 15 residues. This CDR3 reads CASSLQVGGEETQYF. CDR3 DNA: TGCGCCAGCAGCCTCCAGGTGGGAGGGGAAGAGACCCAGTACTTC.

In this sample, this clonotype turned up a few times. This chain links TRBV20-1 with TRBJ2-5; D may be TRBD2 (6 bases). The CDR3 loop spans 16 amino acids. Germline CDR1 DFQATT, CDR2 SNEGSKA (reference sequence). The germline V and J ends were trimmed by 3 bases and 4 bases, with 21 bases remaining between them. This CDR3 is CSARVVVGGGRETQYF. The DNA of the CDR3 is TGCAGTGCTAGGGTCGTTGTGGGAGGTGGGAGAGAGACCCAGTACTTC.

This clonotype was counted only a few times. This chain joins TRBV3-1 and TRBJ1-6; D is ambiguous. The CDR3 runs 17 residues. V was cut by 11 bases and J by 0 bases, with 20 bases left in between. Germline V lookup: CDR1 LGHDT, CDR2 YNNKEL (reference sequence). The CDR3 sequence: CASSRRAASSYNSPLHF. The CDR3 bases are TGTGCCTCCAGCCGTCGGGCAGCTAGCTCCTATAATTCACCCCTCCACTTT.

This clonotype was seen ten or more times. The chain recombines TRBV14 with TRBJ2-7; TRBD2 matches at 10 bases. The J segment lost 3 bases and the V segment lost 3 bases, leaving 5 bases of the junction unmatched. Germline values: CDR1 SGHDN, CDR2 FVKESK. The CDR3 totals 15 residues. The CDR3 DNA reads TGTGCCAGCAGCCAGGGTATAGCGGGAGGCTACGAGCAGTACTTC. This encodes CASSQGIAGGYEQYF.

This clonotype was seen a handful of times. The CDR3 spells CASSYEPYTGERSETQYF. The CDR3 DNA reads TGTGCCAGCAGTTACGAGCCATATACGGGGGAGAGGAGCGAGACCCAGTACTTC. This chain uses TRBV6-2 or TRBV6-3 with TRBJ2-5; D might be TRBD2 (6 bases). Trimming stripped 2 bases from V and 5 bases from J, with 24 bases between. The germline CDR1 and CDR2 sequences are MNHEY and SVGEGT. CDR3 length: 18 amino acids.

The chain recombines TRBV6-2 or TRBV6-3 with TRBJ2-1, with 13 positions matching TRBD2. Germline V gene data show CDR1 as MNHEY and CDR2 as SVGEGT. Unmatched junction bases numbered 6, after V lost 6 bases and J lost 7 bases. The CDR3 contains 15 residues. In DNA form, the CDR3 reads TGTGCCAGCAGATTCGGACTAGCGGGAGTTAATGAGCAGTTCTTC. This sequence encodes CASRFGLAGVNEQFF.

This clonotype was picked up a small number of times. The chain couples TRBV5-1 to TRBJ1-4; D unresolved. The CDR3 has 14 residues. From germline, CDR1 is SGHRS and CDR2 YFSETQ. Trimming pared 1 base from V and 5 bases from J, leaving 9 bases between. The CDR3 loop is CASSLNSLNEKLFF. The CDR3 region has the DNA TGCGCCAGCAGCTTGAACAGTCTAAATGAAAAACTGTTTTTT.

This chain links TRBV12-3 or TRBV12-4 with TRBJ2-4; 7 bases match TRBD1. This CDR3 has 14 residues. J gave up 3 bases and V 7 bases, and 6 bases lay outside the gene matches. CDR3 sequence reads: CASTLGQVKNIQYF. For the CDR3, the DNA is TGTGCCAGCACCCTCGGACAGGTCAAAAACATTCAGTACTTC.

V is TRBV29-1 and J is TRBJ2-4; D possibly uses TRBD1 or TRBD2 (6 bases each). Germline V CDR1 and CDR2: SQVTM, ANQGSEA. Trimming stripped 7 bases from V and 6 bases from J, with 13 bases between. This CDR3 has 12 amino acids. The CDR3 region is CSGVGGGNIQYF. CDR3 coding DNA: TGCAGCGGCGTGGGGGGCGGAAACATTCAGTACTTC.

Only a few counts were recorded for this clonotype. The chain combines TRBV9 with TRBJ1-3; D unclear. The CDR3 loop spans 14 amino acids. CDR1 and CDR2 from the germline V gene are SGDLS and YYNGEE. V was pared by 2 bases and J by 3 bases, with 9 bases between. The CDR3 nucleotides read TGTGCCAGCAGCGTTGGAAGTATTGGAAACACCATATATTTT. Amino acids: CASSVGSIGNTIYF.

This clonotype turned up a few times. The chain recombines TRBV14 with TRBJ2-1; 7 bases match TRBD1. Trimming removed 4 bases from V and 9 bases from J; junction bases left unmatched: 6. This CDR3 is built from 13 residues. Per germline, CDR1 SGHDN and CDR2 FVKESK. The CDR3 nucleotides read TGTGCCAGCAGCCTTGACAGGGTCGGTGAGCAGTTCTTC. Encoded protein: CASSLDRVGEQFF.